This TCR beta chain was identified in a study of radiation and T cells in renal cell carcinoma. Study-wide points: Without pretreatment biopsies, baseline tumor clonotype presence was undetermined.

Time point specified: baseline pretreatment blood. This sample's treatment: 15 Gy SBRT to primary tumor, nephrectomy 4 weeks later. The patient's renal cell carcinoma had clear cell pathology. About this clone itself: Its antigen is as yet unknown.

CDR3 size: 15 residues. Trimming took off 6 bases at V and 1 base at J, with 14 bases between the two ends. Germline CDR1 and CDR2: MNHNY and SVGAGI (reference sequence). Measured with immunoSEQ multiplex PCR; TCRdb has only the in-frame clones, and not every one. The sample lists over 120,000 clones, approximately 91% occurring once. V is TRBV6-6 and J is TRBJ2-3; D not certain. The sequence was collected from a woman in her forties or fifties with renal cell carcinoma. The source material was blood, sampled from a patient whose treatment included radiotherapy and nephrectomy. CDR3 in amino acids: CASRKGGYGTDTQYF. The DNA of the CDR3 is TGTGCCAGCAGAAAAGGCGGTTACGGCACAGATACGCAGTATTTT.